Below, 19 T cell receptor beta chains from the same sample are listed, as sequenced in a study of a mutant IDH1 vaccine in newly diagnosed glioma. Documented time point: week 11, during vaccination. Vaccinated patients received 300 ug of mutant IDH1 20-mer peptide per dose, with topical imiquimod. Data came from immunoSEQ multiplex PCR; TCRdb stores just in-frame clones and leaves some out. The table has around 25,000 clones, roughly 70% seen once. No antigens are known for them. The sequencing used peripheral blood mononuclear cells (PBMCs), collected from a glioma patient whose treatment included an IDH1 peptide vaccine. The receptor set was obtained from a man in his late teens or twenties with glioma. Some clones in this sample may be carry-over from other donors' samples.

This clone was seen more than once but under ten times. The chain carries TRBV30 and TRBJ1-1; D is undetermined. The CDR3 runs to 14 residues. The V end lost 4 bases, the J end lost 0 bases, and 12 bases lay between the germline ends. Germline V gene sequence: CDR1 GTSNPN, CDR2 SVGIG (reference sequence). The CDR3 region has the DNA TGTGCCTGGACCGGGCAGAACATGAACACTGAAGCTTTCTTT. Amino acid sequence: CAWTGQNMNTEAFF. The complete variable domain, with remaining parts taken from reference TRBV30 and TRBJ1-1, reads SQTIHQWPATLVQPVGSPLSLECTVEGTSNPNLYWYRQAAGRGLQLLFYSVGIGQISSEVPQNLSASRPQDRQFILSSKKLLLSDSGFYLCAWTGQNMNTEAFFGQGTRLTVV.

V usage is TRBV12-1 and J usage is TRBJ1-1. TRBV12-1 is designated a pseudogene. CDR3 size: 13 residues. CDR3 DNA: TGTGCCAGCAGCTTTGCGCCTGTCACTGAAGCTTTCTTT. Its protein is CASSFAPVTEAFF.

V is TRBV6-6 and J is TRBJ1-1; D perhaps matches TRBD1 (5 bases). V lost 0 bases and J 1 base, leaving 9 bases between the germline ends. Germline V lookup: CDR1 MNHNY, CDR2 SVGAGI (reference sequence). There are 15 residues in the CDR3. CDR3 DNA: TGTGCCAGCAGTTACTCGAGACAGCAGAACACTGAAGCTTTCTTT. Translation gives CASSYSRQQNTEAFF.

This clone appeared a few times. This chain links TRBV7-3 with TRBJ2-2, with D tentatively TRBD1 or TRBD2 (5 bases each). CDR3 length equals 15 residues. Per germline, CDR1 SGHTA and CDR2 FQGTGA. V shed 5 bases and J shed 4 bases, with 14 bases lying between them. CDR3 sequence reads: CASSRDPFFTGELFF. The CDR3 bases are TGTGCCAGCAGCCGGGACCCCTTTTTCACCGGGGAGCTGTTTTTT.

This chain joins TRBV6-1 and TRBJ1-2; 7 nucleotides align to TRBD1. Per the germline V gene, CDR1 is MNHNS and CDR2 is SASEGT. Losses at the gene ends were 2 bases for V and 4 bases for J; bases not matched to a gene: 10. The length of the CDR3 is 16 residues. In DNA, the CDR3 is TGTGCCAGCAGTGAACGCATCAAGGGGGCAGGCTATGGCTACACCTTC. Its translation is CASSERIKGAGYGYTF.

The chain carries TRBV7-2 and TRBJ1-1, with D unclear. The germline V and J ends were trimmed by 6 bases and 1 base, with 9 bases remaining between them. Germline V CDR1 and CDR2: SGHTA, FQGNSA. This CDR3 is built from 13 residues. CDR3 nucleotides: TGTGCCAGCAGTCCAAGGACGAACACTGAAGCTTTCTTT. Protein product: CASSPRTNTEAFF.

V and J are TRBV7-9 and TRBJ1-2, with 8 bases identical to TRBD1. This CDR3 region has 16 residues. The V and J ends lost 1 base and 6 bases, in that order; junction bases with no gene match: 10. CDR1 and CDR2 (germline): SEHNR, FQNEAQ (reference sequence). This CDR3 reads CASSLGTGWGSDGYTF. CDR3 in DNA: TGTGCCAGCAGCTTAGGGACAGGGTGGGGATCGGATGGCTACACCTTC.

This chain connects TRBV4-3 to TRBJ1-4; D remains ambiguous. The germline gives CDR1 LGHNA, CDR2 YSLEER. V was pared by 3 bases and J by 8 bases, with 13 bases between. The CDR3 is 14 amino acids. CDR3 region: CASSHFDRKEKLFF. The CDR3 DNA is TGCGCCAGCAGCCATTTCGATAGGAAAGAAAAACTGTTTTTT.

The chain combines TRBV7-2 with TRBJ1-6; D not certain. The ends were cut back, 1 base at V and 15 bases at J, with 10 bases in the middle. The CDR3 covers 12 residues. The germline gives CDR1 SGHTA, CDR2 FQGNSA. The CDR3 sequence is CASSLEGLSLHF. The CDR3 bases are TGTGCCAGCAGCTTAGAGGGTCTCAGCCTCCACTTT.

This clone was counted between two and nine times. J is TRBJ1-1 and V is TRBV4-3; 8 bases are a match to TRBD1. Per the germline V gene, CDR1 is LGHNA and CDR2 is YSLEER. The CDR3 contains 15 residues. Trimming took 3 bases from V and 7 from J; bases not matched to a gene: 10. The CDR3 is CASSQDNGQGNEAFF. The CDR3 nucleotides read TGCGCCAGCAGCCAGGACAACGGACAGGGTAATGAAGCTTTCTTT.

The CDR3 here is CASSYLGYRTEAFF. Here the CDR3 DNA reads TGTGCCAGCAGTTACTTAGGGTATCGGACTGAAGCTTTCTTT. J is TRBJ1-1 and V is TRBV6-5; D is unclear. Trimming shortened V by 1 base and J by 5 bases, and 11 bases separated the two germline ends. This CDR3 region has 14 residues. Germline CDR1 is MNHEY and CDR2 is SVGAGI.

The rearrangement links TRBV18 to TRBJ1-4, with 8 bases identical to TRBD1. The trim removed 3 bases at V and 3 bases at J, leaving 6 bases unmatched. Germline CDR1 is KGHSH and CDR2 is LQKENI. The CDR3 loop spans 16 amino acids. The CDR3 nucleotides read TGTGCCAGCTCACCCACCGACAGGGGCGCTAATGAAAAACTGTTTTTT. Protein product: CASSPTDRGANEKLFF. Full variable domain (outside the CDR3, taken from reference TRBV18 and TRBJ1-4): NAGVMQNPRHLVRRRGQEARLRCSPMKGHSHVYWYRQLPEEGLKFMVYLQKENIIDESGMPKERFSAEFPKEGPSILRIQQVVRGDSAAYFCASSPTDRGANEKLFFGSGTQLSVL.

This chain uses TRBV7-8 with TRBJ2-7; TRBD2 agrees at 8 bases. The ends lost 0 bases at V and 2 bases at J; junction bases unmatched: 6. CDR3 length: 16 residues. Germline V gives CDR1 SGHVS, CDR2 FQNEAQ. CDR3 in amino acids: CASSLASHGGAYEQYF. CDR3 coding DNA: TGTGCCAGCAGCTTAGCCTCTCACGGGGGGGCCTACGAGCAGTACTTC.

For the CDR3, the DNA is TGTGCCAGCAGCTATCGACAGGTTTCGCGGTCCGAAGCTTTCTTT. It translates to CASSYRQVSRSEAFF. This chain uses TRBV7-9 with TRBJ1-1; D may be TRBD1 (6 bases). This CDR3 has 15 residues. V was shortened by 4 bases and J by 8 bases, with 20 bases between the two germline ends. CDR1 and CDR2 from the germline V gene are SEHNR and FQNEAQ (reference sequence). The variable domain in full, with the rest retrieved from reference TRBV7-9 and TRBJ1-1, is DTGVSQNPRHKITKRGQNVTFRCDPISEHNRLYWYRQTLGQGPEFLTYFQNEAQLEKSRLLSDRFSAERPKGSFSTLEIQRTEQGDSAMYLCASSYRQVSRSEAFFGQGTRLTVV.

Regarding this clone: One junction end does not reproduce the germline sequence, and a read error may be involved. The V call is TRBV7-7, the J call TRBJ2-5; 10 bases are a match to TRBD1. Looked up from germline, CDR1 is SSHAT and CDR2 is FNYEAQ (reference sequence). This CDR3 is built from 14 residues. DNA of the CDR3: TGTGCTAGCAGCCAGGACAGGGGGAGAGAGACCCAGTACTTC. As protein: CASSQDRGRETQYF.

The chain has TRBV13 and TRBJ1-5; tentative D call: TRBD1 (6 bases). CDR3 length: 13 amino acids. Germline CDR1 reads PRHDT; CDR2 reads FYEKMQ (reference sequence). V lost 5 bases and J lost 4, with 9 bases in between. CDR3 residues: CASSPGVNQPQHF. CDR3 coding DNA: TGTGCCAGCAGCCCAGGGGTGAATCAGCCCCAGCATTTT.

This sequence joins TRBV5-1 and TRBJ1-2; D might be TRBD1 (5 bases). The germline V gene encodes CDR1 SGHRS and CDR2 YFSETQ. V gave up 2 bases and J gave up 8 bases, with 10 bases separating them. The CDR3 covers 12 residues. The CDR3 region has the DNA TGCGCCAGCAGCTTCGACCAGGGAGGCTACACCTTC. Translation gives CASSFDQGGYTF.

The chain has TRBV30 and TRBJ1-3; D not resolved. This CDR3 is 13 amino acids long. Germline V gene sequence: CDR1 GTSNPN, CDR2 SVGIG (reference sequence). Trimming took off 2 bases at V and 0 bases at J, with 5 bases between the two ends. CDR3 in DNA: TGTGCCTGGAGTCTAAACTCTGGAAACACCATATATTTT. This gives the protein CAWSLNSGNTIYF.

This rearrangement joins TRBV5-4 to TRBJ1-1; a weak D match, TRBD1 (6 bases). V lost 4 bases to trimming and J lost 0 bases, with 16 bases between them. The length of the CDR3 is 16 residues. Germline V gene lookup returns CDR1 SGHNT and CDR2 YYREEE (reference sequence). The CDR3 loop is CASSPRGGSMNTEAFF. In DNA, the CDR3 is TGTGCCAGCAGCCCTAGAGGGGGGTCGATGAACACTGAAGCTTTCTTT.